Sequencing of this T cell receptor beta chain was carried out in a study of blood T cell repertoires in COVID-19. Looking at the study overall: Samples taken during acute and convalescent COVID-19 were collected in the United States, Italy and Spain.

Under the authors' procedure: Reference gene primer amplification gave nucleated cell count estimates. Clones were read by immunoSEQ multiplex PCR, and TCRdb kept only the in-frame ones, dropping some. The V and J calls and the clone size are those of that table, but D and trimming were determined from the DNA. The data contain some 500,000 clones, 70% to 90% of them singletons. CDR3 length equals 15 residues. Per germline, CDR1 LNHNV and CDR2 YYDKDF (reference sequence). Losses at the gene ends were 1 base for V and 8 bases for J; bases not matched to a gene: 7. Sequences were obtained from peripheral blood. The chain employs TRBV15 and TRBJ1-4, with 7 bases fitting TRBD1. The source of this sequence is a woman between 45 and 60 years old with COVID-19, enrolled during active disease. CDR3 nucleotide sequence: TGTGCCACCAGCAGAGGAGAGGGGGCCCCGGAAAAACTGTTTTTT. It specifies CATSRGEGAPEKLFF.